These 16 T cell receptor beta chains were sequenced from one sample in a study of OX40 agonist ivuxolimab in advanced cancers. Assay: immunoSEQ multiplex PCR; the TCRdb copy retains only in-frame clones and omits some. The sample records some 45,000 clones, around 89% being singletons. The sequencing used CD4+ or CD8+ T cells sorted from blood, collected in a trial of the OX40 agonist ivuxolimab. The receptors shown here come from an adult with an advanced solid tumor such as melanoma, head and neck, liver or kidney cancer.

This clone was recorded only once. The chain carries TRBV4-1 and TRBJ2-7; the D is unclear. The CDR3 is 13 residues long. Trimming removed 3 bases at V and 6 bases at J, with 12 bases between. Germline V gene data show CDR1 as MGHRA and CDR2 as YSYEKL. In DNA form, the CDR3 reads TGCGCCAGCAGCCATCGGACGGAGCTCGAGCAGTACTTC. Translated, it gives CASSHRTELEQYF.

The J gene is TRBJ1-1, the V gene TRBV5-1; possibly TRBD1 for D (6 bases). V was shortened by 4 bases and J by 5 bases, with 18 bases between the two germline ends. The germline V gene has CDR1 SGHRS and CDR2 YFSETQ. CDR3 length: 15 residues. The CDR3, as DNA: TGCGCCAGCAGCCCCACAGGGATCGGTGATACTGAAGCTTTCTTT. Protein: CASSPTGIGDTEAFF.

The chain employs TRBV30 and TRBJ1-2; TRBD1 might be the D (6 bases). This CDR3 comprises 15 residues. V lost 2 bases and J lost 4, with 17 bases in between. From germline, CDR1 is GTSNPN and CDR2 SVGIG (reference sequence). The CDR3: CAWSLSSDSIYGYTF. The CDR3 bases are TGTGCCTGGAGTTTGTCCTCGGACAGCATCTATGGCTACACCTTC.

This clone occurred a few times. This chain joins TRBV13 and TRBJ2-7; the D is unclear. Germline lookup yields CDR1 PRHDT and CDR2 FYEKMQ (reference sequence). The germline V and J ends were trimmed by 3 bases and 3 bases, with 6 bases remaining between them. CDR3 size: 12 residues. The CDR3 sequence: CASSFGSYEQYF. CDR3 DNA sequence: TGTGCCAGCAGCTTCGGAAGCTACGAGCAGTACTTC.

CDR3 residues: CAWSVRYNEQFF. The DNA of the CDR3 is TGTGCCTGGAGTGTACGGTACAATGAGCAGTTCTTC. The rearrangement uses TRBV30 and TRBJ2-1, with D uncertain. Germline V CDR1 and CDR2: GTSNPN, SVGIG (reference sequence). There are 12 residues in the CDR3. V lost 0 bases and J 4 bases, leaving 4 bases between the germline ends. The whole variable domain, remainder taken from reference TRBV30 and TRBJ2-1, is SQTIHQWPATLVQPVGSPLSLECTVEGTSNPNLYWYRQAAGRGLQLLFYSVGIGQISSEVPQNLSASRPQDRQFILSSKKLLLSDSGFYLCAWSVRYNEQFFGPGTRLTVL.

In this sample, this clone turned up a few times. The J gene is TRBJ2-1, the V gene TRBV10-3; perhaps TRBD1 as D (6 bases). The V end lost 5 bases, the J end lost 2 bases, and 16 bases lay between the germline ends. From germline, CDR1 is ENHRY and CDR2 SYGVKD. The CDR3 sequence is 16 residues long. The CDR3 DNA follows: TGTGCCATCAGTCACGGGCAGGGGCCTACCTACAATGAGCAGTTCTTC. Translated, it gives CAISHGQGPTYNEQFF.

Turning to this clone: The same CDR3 can be traced to other DNA sequences in this sample. The J gene is TRBJ2-7, the V gene TRBV7-9; possible D gene TRBD1, 5 bases. Trimming shortened V by 8 bases and J by 1 base, and 12 bases separated the two germline ends. Germline loops: CDR1 SEHNR, CDR2 FQNEAQ (reference sequence). This CDR3 has 13 residues. CDR3 protein: CASRRDSSYEQYF. CDR3 DNA sequence: TGTGCCAGCCGCAGGGATTCATCCTACGAGCAGTACTTC.

This clone was recorded only once. CDR3 sequence: CASSIDSVRYGGAFDEQFF. CDR3 DNA sequence: TGTGCCAGCAGCATCGATAGCGTTCGATACGGGGGGGCCTTTGATGAGCAGTTCTTC. J is TRBJ2-1 and V is TRBV7-6, with TRBD2 identical over 8 bases. V was pared by 5 bases and J by 8 bases, with 23 bases of the junction left unmatched. The germline gives CDR1 SGHVS, CDR2 FNYEAQ. This CDR3 spans 19 amino acids. Combining the CDR3 with reference TRBV7-6 and TRBJ2-1 gives the whole variable domain GAGVSQSPRYKVTKRGQDVALRCDPISGHVSLYWYRQALGQGPEFLTYFNYEAQQDKSGLPNDRFSAERPEGSISTLTIQRTEQRDSAMYRCASSIDSVRYGGAFDEQFFGPGTRLTVL.

The chain is built from TRBV4-1 and TRBJ2-1; D gene ambiguous. Germline V CDR1 and CDR2: MGHRA, YSYEKL. The CDR3 has 13 residues. V was pared by 2 bases and J by 9 bases, with 11 bases between. This CDR3 is CASSQQGFSEQFF. The CDR3 bases are TGCGCCAGCAGCCAACAAGGGTTTAGTGAGCAGTTCTTC.

This rearrangement joins TRBV19 to TRBJ1-5; D is uncertain. Per the germline V gene, CDR1 is LNHDA and CDR2 is SQIVND (reference sequence). The CDR3 runs to 12 residues. V was clipped by 5 bases and J by 4 bases, with 6 bases between them. CDR3 sequence reads: CASSWVNQPQHF. The CDR3 region has the DNA TGTGCCAGTAGTTGGGTGAATCAGCCCCAGCATTTT. The full variable domain, completed using reference TRBV19 and TRBJ1-5, is DGGITQSPKYLFRKEGQNVTLSCEQNLNHDAMYWYRQDPGQGLRLIYYSQIVNDFQKGDIAEGYSVSREKKESFPLTVTSAQKNPTAFYLCASSWVNQPQHFGDGTRLSIL.

The V and J genes are TRBV5-1 and TRBJ2-1; weak D call: TRBD2 (5 bases). Germline assignment: CDR1 SGHRS and CDR2 YFSETQ. The CDR3 consists of 15 residues. The V and J ends lost 2 bases and 3 bases respectively, with 12 bases between them. The chain's CDR3 is CASSFLSGYYNEQFF. Written as DNA, the CDR3 is TGCGCCAGCAGCTTTTTATCGGGGTACTACAATGAGCAGTTCTTC. Based on the CDR3 plus reference TRBV5-1 and TRBJ2-1, the full variable domain is KAGVTQTPRYLIKTRGQQVTLSCSPISGHRSVSWYQQTPGQGLQFLFEYFSETQRNKGNFPGRFSGRQFSNSRSEMNVSTLELGDSALYLCASSFLSGYYNEQFFGPGTRLTVL.

The rearrangement links TRBV2 to TRBJ2-7, with TRBD1 matching over 9 bases. Germline assignment: CDR1 SNHLY and CDR2 FYNNEI. V lost 1 base and J lost 2; bases outside the gene matches: 9. The CDR3 has 17 amino acids. The CDR3 reads CASSEGKAGQGTYEQYF. The DNA of the CDR3 is TGTGCCAGCAGTGAAGGGAAGGCGGGACAGGGAACCTACGAGCAGTACTTC. Combining the CDR3 with reference TRBV2 and TRBJ2-7 gives the whole variable domain EPEVTQTPSHQVTQMGQEVILRCVPISNHLYFYWYRQILGQKVEFLVSFYNNEISEKSEIFDDQFSVERPDGSNFTLKIRSTKLEDSAMYFCASSEGKAGQGTYEQYFGPGTRLTVT.

V and J are TRBV4-1 and TRBJ2-3, with D maybe TRBD2 (7 bases). V was clipped by 5 bases and J by 2 bases, with 14 bases between them. Germline V gene data show CDR1 as MGHRA and CDR2 as YSYEKL. The CDR3 totals 15 residues. CDR3 DNA sequence: TGCGCCAGCAGCGAAGCGCGGGGGCCCACAGATACGCAGTATTTT. Translation: CASSEARGPTDTQYF.

The rearrangement joins TRBV2 to TRBJ2-7; TRBD2 is a possible D gene (6 bases). V gave up 8 bases and J gave up 5 bases, with 10 bases separating them. The CDR3 spans 11 residues. Germline CDR1 and CDR2: SNHLY and FYNNEI. The CDR3 coding sequence is TGTGCCAGCCCTAGCGCTGACGAGCAGTACTTC. Its translation is CASPSADEQYF. The variable domain in full, completed from reference TRBV2 and TRBJ2-7, reads EPEVTQTPSHQVTQMGQEVILRCVPISNHLYFYWYRQILGQKVEFLVSFYNNEISEKSEIFDDQFSVERPDGSNFTLKIRSTKLEDSAMYFCASPSADEQYFGPGTRLTVT.

Worth noting for this clone: A read error may produce the germline difference seen at one junction end. The rearrangement joins TRBV7-2 to TRBJ2-4; either TRBD1 or TRBD2 may supply D (5 bases each). Germline V gene lookup returns CDR1 SGHTA and CDR2 FQGNSA. CDR3 size: 12 residues. The CDR3 loop is CASSGQYGTVDF. The CDR3 nucleotides read TGTGCCAGCAGCGGCCAATACGGGACGGTCGACTTC.

The chain has TRBV9 and TRBJ2-7, with 10 positions matching TRBD2. The CDR3 runs to 14 residues. Germline V gives CDR1 SGDLS, CDR2 YYNGEE. Germline trimming cut 4 bases from V and 2 bases from J; bases unmatched to any gene: 3. This CDR3 is CASSLGTSAYEQYF. The CDR3 DNA sequence: TGTGCCAGCAGCCTCGGGACTAGCGCCTACGAGCAGTACTTC.